Below are 6 T cell receptor beta chains sequenced from a single sample in a study of T cell responses to AZD1222 COVID-19 vaccine. Produced via immunoSEQ multiplex PCR; TCRdb's table is partial and in-frame only. The table records 100,000 to 150,000 clones, just over 85% of them present only once. The input for sequencing was peripheral blood, taken on day 0 of AZD1222 vaccination. The receptors stem from an adult in good health.

This clone has a single count. The chain recombines TRBV6-4 with TRBJ2-7; D is perhaps TRBD1 (6 bases). The CDR3 sequence is 16 residues long. V shed 1 base and J shed 2 bases, with 15 bases lying between them. CDR1 is MRHNA, CDR2 SNTAGT, per germline. CDR3 loop: CASSDFRQPGAYEQYF. The DNA for the CDR3 is TGTGCCAGCAGTGACTTTCGACAGCCAGGGGCCTACGAGCAGTACTTC.

This rearrangement joins TRBV7-8 to TRBJ1-4, with unresolved D. Germline V gives CDR1 SGHVS, CDR2 FQNEAQ. The CDR3 has 16 residues. Trimming took off 1 base at V and 1 base at J, with 10 bases between the two ends. DNA for the CDR3: TGTGCCAGCAGCTTAGGGGGAGCACTAACTAATGAAAAACTGTTTTTT. It yields the protein CASSLGGALTNEKLFF.

The gene calls are TRBV27 and TRBJ2-7; D is unclear. The CDR3 covers 13 residues. V was pared by 5 bases and J by 2 bases, with 10 bases between. Germline V CDR1 and CDR2: MNHEY, SMNVEV (reference sequence). Here the CDR3 DNA reads TGTGCCAGCAGTCCCGGACGTACCTACGAGCAGTACTTC. Its protein is CASSPGRTYEQYF.

In DNA form, the CDR3 reads TGTGCCAGCAGCTTGCCGCGGGAGACCCAGTACTTC. This gives the protein CASSLPRETQYF. The rearrangement links TRBV5-4 to TRBJ2-5; no firm D call. Germline V gene lookup returns CDR1 SGHNT and CDR2 YYREEE (reference sequence). The CDR3 is 12 residues long. Trimming took off 1 base at V and 5 bases at J, with 6 bases between the two ends. Combining the CDR3 with reference TRBV5-4 and TRBJ2-5 gives the whole variable domain ETGVTQSPTHLIKTRGQQVTLRCSSQSGHNTVSWYQQALGQGPQFIFQYYREEENGRGNFPPRFSGLQFPNYSSELNVNALELDDSALYLCASSLPRETQYFGPGTRLLVL.

The chain is built from TRBV7-9 and TRBJ1-6, with TRBD1 matching over 7 bases. The CDR3 length is 17 residues. CDR1 is SEHNR and CDR2 is FQNEAQ in the germline V gene (reference sequence). Trimming at V came to 5 bases and at J to 0 bases, leaving 7 bases not matched to a gene. The chain's CDR3 is CASSPSAGGSYNSPLHF. The CDR3 DNA is TGTGCCAGCAGCCCCTCCGCAGGGGGCTCCTATAATTCACCCCTCCACTTT.

The chain carries TRBV5-1 and TRBJ1-5; the match to TRBD1 covers 7 bases. Germline V lookup: CDR1 SGHRS, CDR2 YFSETQ. The CDR3 is made up of 15 amino acids. The trim removed 0 bases at V and 7 bases at J, leaving 7 bases unmatched. The DNA of the CDR3 is TGCGCCAGCAGCTTGGAGTCAGGGGGTAGGCAGCCCCAGCATTTT. Encoded protein: CASSLESGGRQPQHF.